The 23 T cell receptor beta chains in this list originate from one sample, sequenced in a study of T cell repertoires in cytomegalovirus infection. Each CDR3 protein gets one entry after TCRdb re-called the reads with MiXCR. The sample has some 220,000 distinct CDR3 sequences, approximately 40% seen once. These TCRs are of unknown antigen specificity. The material was CD8+ T cells from cultured PBMCs, obtained from culture after CMV antigen stimulation. Source of these receptors: a human donor in good health (CMV status not recorded). Some clones in this sample may be carry-over from other donors' samples.

There are a few counts of this clonotype. CDR3 DNA sequence: TGTGCCAGCAGTCTATATGCCGACACTGAAGCTTTCTTT. Translated: CASSLYADTEAFF. The gene calls are TRBV6-1 and TRBJ1-1; D remains unclear. This CDR3 has 13 residues. The germline V gene encodes CDR1 MNHNS and CDR2 SASEGT. Trimming shortened V by 5 bases and J by 3 bases, and 10 bases separated the two germline ends.

The chain carries TRBV28 and TRBJ1-5; TRBD1 is a possible D gene (6 bases). The CDR3 has 14 residues. V was shortened by 5 bases and J by 2 bases, with 10 bases between the two germline ends. From germline, CDR1 is MDHEN and CDR2 SYDVKM. The CDR3 DNA sequence: TGTGCCAGCAGTCACAGGGCTGGCAATCAGCCCCAGCATTTT. Amino acids: CASSHRAGNQPQHF.

The chain couples TRBV27 to TRBJ2-7, with D perhaps TRBD1 (6 bases). V lost 2 bases and J lost 3, with 11 bases in between. CDR1 is MNHEY, CDR2 SMNVEV, per germline (reference sequence). The CDR3 covers 14 residues. The CDR3 bases are TGTGCCAGCAGTTTAAACAGGGCTGACTACGAGCAGTACTTC. Translated, it gives CASSLNRADYEQYF.

This clonotype has just a few counts. The gene calls are TRBV12-3 or TRBV12-4 and TRBJ2-4, with 7 bases identical to TRBD1. The CDR3 loop spans 14 amino acids. The V gene end was trimmed by 7 bases and the J gene end by 1 base; junction bases not matched to a gene: 4. The CDR3 sequence is CASNLQGAKNIQYF. The CDR3 coding sequence is TGTGCCAGCAATCTACAGGGGGCCAAAAACATTCAGTACTTC.

This chain connects TRBV12-5 to TRBJ2-2; D is undetermined. Trimming pared 0 bases from V and 7 bases from J, leaving 6 bases between. This CDR3 contains 13 residues. From germline, CDR1 is LGHNT and CDR2 FRNRAP. Here the CDR3 reads CASGLVHIGELFF. The CDR3, as DNA: TGTGCTAGTGGTTTGGTACATATCGGGGAGCTGTTTTTT.

The V call is TRBV27, the J call TRBJ1-2; no clear D. The CDR3 totals 11 residues. V lost 2 bases and J 7 bases, leaving 5 bases between the germline ends. Germline V gene lookup returns CDR1 MNHEY and CDR2 SMNVEV (reference sequence). CDR3 sequence: CASSLIGGYTF. CDR3 DNA: TGTGCCAGCAGTTTAATTGGTGGCTACACCTTC.

The J gene is TRBJ2-7, the V gene TRBV19; D is undetermined. The CDR3 loop spans 13 amino acids. Germline assignment: CDR1 LNHDA and CDR2 SQIVND (reference sequence). V was shortened by 0 bases and J by 0 bases, with 3 bases between the two germline ends. CDR3 nucleotide sequence: TGTGCCAGTAGTATAGATGCCTCCTACGAGCAGTACTTC. It translates to CASSIDASYEQYF.

This chain joins TRBV20-1 and TRBJ2-3, with TRBD1 matching 10 bases. Looked up from germline, CDR1 is DFQATT and CDR2 is SNEGSKA (reference sequence). V was pared by 3 bases and J by 4 bases, with 10 bases of the junction left unmatched. CDR3 length equals 16 residues. The chain's CDR3 is CSARDPGQGKADTQYF. For the CDR3, the DNA is TGCAGTGCTAGGGACCCGGGACAGGGGAAGGCAGATACGCAGTATTTT.

This chain uses TRBV11-2 with TRBJ2-2; D not resolved. The CDR3 is 15 residues long. Between the trimmed V and J ends, which lost 4 bases and 4 bases, there was a span of 13 bases. Germline lookup yields CDR1 SGHAT and CDR2 FQNNGV. CDR3 region: CASSSLGVSTGELFF. The CDR3 bases are TGTGCCAGCAGCTCCCTCGGAGTCTCCACCGGGGAGCTGTTTTTT.

A few counts support this clonotype. The CDR3 sequence: CASSLAETGGNQPQHF. DNA for the CDR3: TGTGCCAGCAGCTTAGCGGAGACAGGGGGCAATCAGCCCCAGCATTTT. The chain links TRBV7-9 to TRBJ1-5; 8 bases map to TRBD1. Unmatched junction bases numbered 3, after V lost 0 bases and J lost 2 bases. This CDR3 comprises 16 residues. Germline assignment: CDR1 SEHNR and CDR2 FQNEAQ (reference sequence).

This clonotype was observed a handful of times. The chain is built from TRBV7-8 and TRBJ2-1, with D possibly TRBD1 on 5 matching bases. Germline V gene sequence: CDR1 SGHVS, CDR2 FQNEAQ. Trimming removed 5 bases from V and 5 bases from J, with 16 bases in between. The CDR3 spans 15 residues. The CDR3 sequence: CASSGAGSLHNEQFF. The CDR3 DNA reads TGTGCCAGCAGCGGGGCCGGGTCGCTCCACAATGAGCAGTTCTTC.

V usage is TRBV7-9 and J usage is TRBJ2-1; either TRBD1 or TRBD2 may supply D (5 bases each). CDR1 and CDR2 (germline): SEHNR, FQNEAQ (reference sequence). The CDR3 loop spans 13 amino acids. V lost 1 base, J lost 8 bases, and 9 bases lay in between. CDR3 loop: CASSLDTGHEQFF. DNA for the CDR3: TGTGCCAGCAGCTTAGACACGGGGCATGAGCAGTTCTTC.

This clonotype showed up just a few times. The rearrangement joins TRBV20-1 to TRBJ2-1, with D tentatively TRBD1 (6 bases). From germline, CDR1 is DFQATT and CDR2 SNEGSKA (reference sequence). The CDR3 contains 15 residues. V was pared by 0 bases and J by 2 bases, with 11 bases between. CDR3 DNA sequence: TGCAGTGCTAGAGAAACGGACAGAACCTACAATGAGCAGTTCTTC. As protein: CSARETDRTYNEQFF.

This chain joins TRBV2 and TRBJ1-2, with TRBD1 matching 7 bases. Germline lookup yields CDR1 SNHLY and CDR2 FYNNEI. The CDR3 is 16 residues long. V was pared by 2 bases and J by 1 base, with 7 bases of the junction left unmatched. The CDR3 sequence: CASSESWGQINYGYTF. In DNA form, the CDR3 reads TGTGCCAGCAGTGAATCATGGGGACAGATTAACTATGGCTACACCTTC.

This clonotype was counted only a few times. The chain carries TRBV7-8 and TRBJ2-7; TRBD2 matches 11 bases. CDR1 is SGHVS, CDR2 FQNEAQ, per germline. The trim removed 4 bases at V and 2 bases at J, leaving 7 bases unmatched. This CDR3 spans 16 amino acids. The CDR3 DNA reads TGTGCCAGCAGCTCCCTTTCTAGCGGGGGGCCCTACGAGCAGTACTTC. Protein: CASSSLSSGGPYEQYF.

About this clonotype: At one boundary the junction diverges from the germline segment, which might be a read error. The chain is built from TRBV2 and TRBJ1-2; TRBD1 might be the D (6 bases). This CDR3 is built from 15 residues. Germline V gives CDR1 SNHLY, CDR2 FYNNEI. The CDR3 is CASKDSHTPWGGYYF. The CDR3 region has the DNA TGCGCCAGCAAGGACAGCCACACCCCCTGGGGAGGCTACTACTTC.

This clonotype was counted once. The chain couples TRBV24-1 to TRBJ2-2, with TRBD2 as a possible D gene (6 bases). CDR1 is KGHDR and CDR2 is SFDVKD in the germline V gene. This CDR3 is built from 13 residues. V lost 5 bases to trimming and J lost 5 bases, with 8 bases between them. The CDR3 protein is CATSARGTGELFF. CDR3 in DNA: TGTGCCACCAGTGCCCGGGGGACCGGGGAGCTGTTTTTT.

The chain has TRBV27 and TRBJ2-3; 9 nucleotides align to TRBD2. With V trimmed by 0 bases and J by 2 bases, 3 bases remained unmatched. Germline V gene sequence: CDR1 MNHEY, CDR2 SMNVEV (reference sequence). The CDR3 totals 16 residues. This chain's CDR3 is CASSLSSGSFTDTQYF. In DNA, the CDR3 is TGTGCCAGCAGTTTATCTAGCGGGAGTTTCACAGATACGCAGTATTTT.

CDR3 region: CASSSIAPGTLNTEAFF. CDR3 DNA: TGTGCCAGCAGCTCAATCGCCCCTGGGACACTGAACACTGAAGCTTTCTTT. V and J are TRBV12-3 or TRBV12-4 and TRBJ1-1; possible D gene TRBD1, 6 bases. V was clipped by 6 bases and J by 0 bases, with 20 bases between them. CDR3 length: 17 residues.

This sequence joins TRBV19 and TRBJ1-5; D is unresolved. V lost 9 bases and J lost 0, with 15 bases in between. Germline CDR1 reads LNHDA; CDR2 reads SQIVND (reference sequence). This CDR3 spans 15 amino acids. The DNA of the CDR3 is TGTGCCAGCAAGGAGGCACAATATAGCAATCAGCCCCAGCATTTT. Its translation is CASKEAQYSNQPQHF.

This clonotype was detected ten times or more. The chain recombines TRBV7-3 with TRBJ2-1; D is possibly TRBD2 (5 bases). Germline V gene lookup returns CDR1 SGHTA and CDR2 FQGTGA. This CDR3 contains 18 residues. Trimming left V 0 bases short and J 1 base short, with 16 bases between. In DNA, the CDR3 is TGTGCCAGCAGCTTAACCGGGTTGGCGGGTAAATCCTACAATGAGCAGTTCTTC. It translates to CASSLTGLAGKSYNEQFF.

The rearrangement uses TRBV10-3 and TRBJ2-1, with 11 bases identical to TRBD2. CDR1 is ENHRY, CDR2 SYGVKD, per germline. The CDR3 totals 13 residues. V shed 6 bases and J 9 bases; nucleotides not matched to a gene: 4. The CDR3 spells CAIRGTSGAEQFF. The CDR3 bases are TGTGCCATCAGGGGGACTAGCGGAGCTGAGCAGTTCTTC.

The CDR3 DNA follows: TGTGCCAGCAGGACCTCCGGGACAGGGAACACCGGGGAGCTGTTTTTT. Translated, it gives CASRTSGTGNTGELFF. This sequence joins TRBV7-9 and TRBJ2-2, with 8 bases that match TRBD1. The CDR3 has 16 amino acids. CDR1 is SEHNR, CDR2 FQNEAQ, per germline (reference sequence). Trimming at V came to 6 bases and at J to 1 base, leaving 7 bases not matched to a gene.